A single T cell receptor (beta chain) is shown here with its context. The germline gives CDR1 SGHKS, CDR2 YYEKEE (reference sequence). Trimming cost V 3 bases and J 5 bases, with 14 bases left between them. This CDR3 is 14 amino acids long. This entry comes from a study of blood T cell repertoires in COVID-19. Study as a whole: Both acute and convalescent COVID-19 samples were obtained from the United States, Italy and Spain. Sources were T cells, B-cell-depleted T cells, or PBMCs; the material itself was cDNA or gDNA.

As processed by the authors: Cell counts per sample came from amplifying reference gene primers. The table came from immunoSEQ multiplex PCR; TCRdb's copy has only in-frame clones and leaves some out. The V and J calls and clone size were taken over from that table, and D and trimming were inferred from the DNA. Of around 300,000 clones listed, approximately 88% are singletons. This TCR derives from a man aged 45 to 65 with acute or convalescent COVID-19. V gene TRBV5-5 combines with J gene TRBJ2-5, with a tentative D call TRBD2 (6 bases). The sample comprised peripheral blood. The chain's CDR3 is CASSYPGGLETQYF. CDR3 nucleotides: TGTGCCAGCAGCTATCCCGGAGGGTTGGAGACCCAGTACTTC.